These 32 T cell receptor beta chains were sequenced from one sample in a study of control samples from healthy donors and cancer patients (dated by TCRdb to the early 2020s). Library preparation used the immunoSEQ multiplex PCR assay. The source is immuneACCESS, and TCRdb retained only in-frame sequences with V and J called. Part of the clones is not carried over; for the studies checked, unresolved V genes explain less than half of this, and the remainder is unexplained. Counted in this sample were more than 95,000 clones; roughly 91% of them appeared once. About 8.7% of the sample is held by the ten biggest clonotypes. The sequenced sample was blood. The receptors shown here come from a man in his forties in good health.

This clone was detected once. The chain couples TRBV9 to TRBJ2-5; D gene uncertain. Germline V gene data show CDR1 as SGDLS and CDR2 as YYNGEE. With 4 bases removed from V and 2 bases from J, the gap between germline ends came to 18 bases. The CDR3 sequence is 16 residues long. For the CDR3, the DNA is TGTGCCAGCAGCCCTCATTCTAGGACCTCTCAAGAGACCCAGTACTTC. Its protein is CASSPHSRTSQETQYF.

This clone occurred once. The J gene is TRBJ2-5, the V gene TRBV11-2, with 8 bases identical to TRBD2. V gave up 0 bases and J gave up 5 bases; unmatched junction bases: 11. CDR3 length: 17 amino acids. Per the germline V gene, CDR1 is SGHAT and CDR2 is FQNNGV. CDR3 protein: CASSLDRQRGGLETQYF. As DNA, the CDR3 is TGTGCCAGCAGCTTAGATCGTCAACGGGGGGGCCTTGAGACCCAGTACTTC.

Concerning this clone: At the DNA level, this CDR3 is encoded by other sequences in the same sample as well. J is TRBJ2-1 and V is TRBV2; 11 bases match TRBD2. V trimming: 6 bases; J trimming: 4 bases; junction bases outside the gene matches: 5. The CDR3 contains 15 residues. Germline V gene data show CDR1 as SNHLY and CDR2 as FYNNEI. For the CDR3, the DNA is TGTGCCAGCAGCACTAGCGGGGGTATGTACAATGAGCAGTTCTTC. Its translation: CASSTSGGMYNEQFF.

V usage is TRBV7-2 and J usage is TRBJ2-5, with 8 bases identical to TRBD1. The CDR3 contains 16 residues. Germline V CDR1 and CDR2: SGHTA, FQGNSA. V gave up 1 base and J gave up 1 base; unmatched junction bases: 5. The CDR3 is CASSLGPRGRQETQYF. CDR3 nucleotide sequence: TGTGCCAGCAGCTTAGGCCCCAGGGGGCGCCAAGAGACCCAGTACTTC.

V usage is TRBV7-3 and J usage is TRBJ2-2; D possibly corresponds to TRBD1 (7 bases). CDR3 size: 16 residues. The germline V gene has CDR1 SGHTA and CDR2 FQGTGA. Trimming shortened V by 1 base and J by 4 bases, and 13 bases separated the two germline ends. Written as DNA, the CDR3 is TGTGCCAGCAGCTTAAATCGCGGGACAGTCACCGGGGAGCTGTTTTTT. Translation gives CASSLNRGTVTGELFF. The whole variable domain, remainder taken from reference TRBV7-3 and TRBJ2-2, is GAGVSQTPSNKVTEKGKYVELRCDPISGHTALYWYRQSLGQGPEFLIYFQGTGAADDSGLPNDRFFAVRPEGSVSTLKIQRTERGDSAVYLCASSLNRGTVTGELFFGEGSRLTVL.

The chain employs TRBV5-6 and TRBJ2-3, with TRBD1 matching 7 bases. Trimming at V came to 1 base and at J to 2 bases, leaving 7 bases not matched to a gene. This CDR3 is 16 amino acids long. Germline CDR1 is SGHDT and CDR2 is YYEEEE. The DNA of the CDR3 is TGTGCCAGCAGCTTGATCGGGACAGTCCTCACAGATACGCAGTATTTT. Encoded protein: CASSLIGTVLTDTQYF.

The chain employs TRBV5-1 and TRBJ1-2, with a weak D call TRBD1 (6 bases). Trimming pared 4 bases from V and 6 bases from J, leaving 10 bases between. Germline V lookup: CDR1 SGHRS, CDR2 YFSETQ. This CDR3 has 12 amino acids. The CDR3 sequence: CASSTDSNGYTF. The CDR3 bases are TGCGCCAGCAGCACGGACAGTAATGGCTACACCTTC.

As to this clone: Lacking the conserved final phenylalanine or tryptophan, this CDR3 likely reflects a read error. The limits of the CDR3 on the DNA are not certain, so only TCRdb's listed CDR3 is given. The genes are TRBV27 and TRBJ1-2. Germline V gives CDR1 MNHEY, CDR2 SMNVEV (reference sequence). The CDR3 length equals 8 residues, ends included. The CDR3 loop is CASSFGSP.

As to this clone: Other DNA sequences of this sample code for an identical CDR3. V is TRBV6-6 and J is TRBJ1-2, with a weak D call TRBD1 (5 bases). Germline lookup yields CDR1 MNHNY and CDR2 SVGAGI (reference sequence). The CDR3 contains 12 residues. Trimming left V 5 bases short and J 4 bases short, with 8 bases between. DNA of the CDR3: TGTGCCAGCAGTCCTGACAGCTATGGCTACACCTTC. It yields the protein CASSPDSYGYTF.

This chain uses TRBV7-2 with TRBJ2-1, with 9 bases identical to TRBD2. The V gene's germline CDR1 is SGHTA and CDR2 FQGNSA. V shed 6 bases and J 0 bases; nucleotides not matched to a gene: 6. The CDR3 sequence is 16 residues long. The CDR3 loop is CASRVSGGGSYNEQFF. DNA of the CDR3: TGTGCCAGCAGGGTTAGCGGGGGTGGCTCCTACAATGAGCAGTTCTTC.

The rearrangement uses TRBV18 and TRBJ1-2; D remains ambiguous. V dropped 0 bases and J dropped 0 bases, with 8 bases sitting between them. Germline V gives CDR1 KGHSH, CDR2 LQKENI. The CDR3 totals 15 residues. For the CDR3, the DNA is TGTGCCAGCTCACCACCTCATTCGGCTAACTATGGCTACACCTTC. Residues: CASSPPHSANYGYTF.

This clone has only a few counts. The chain uses TRBV3-1 (or the pseudogene TRBV3-2) and TRBJ2-5, with 11 bases lining up with TRBD2. The CDR3 spans 14 residues. Trimming took 4 bases from V and 5 from J; bases not matched to a gene: 3. Germline CDR1 is LGHDT and CDR2 is YNNKEL (reference sequence). This CDR3 reads CASSLSGGAETQYF. In nucleotides, the CDR3 is TGTGCCAGCAGCCTTAGCGGGGGGGCGGAGACCCAGTACTTC.

The V gene is TRBV25-1, the J gene TRBJ1-4; TRBD1 matches at 9 bases. CDR1 MGHDK and CDR2 SYGVNS come from the germline V gene. The CDR3 covers 18 residues. The trim removed 4 bases at V and 7 bases at J, leaving 16 bases unmatched. The CDR3 reads CASSASRDRVGWREKLFF. The CDR3, as DNA: TGTGCCAGCAGTGCGTCCCGGGACAGGGTAGGGTGGCGTGAAAAACTGTTTTTT.

This chain joins TRBV11-3 and TRBJ2-3; D call uncertain. Germline V gene sequence: CDR1 SGHNT, CDR2 YENEEA. The V and J ends lost 5 bases and 4 bases respectively, with 10 bases between them. The CDR3 extends over 13 amino acids. The CDR3 loop is CASSKVVADTQYF. The DNA of the CDR3 is TGTGCCAGCAGCAAGGTAGTAGCAGATACGCAGTATTTT.

The chain recombines TRBV3-1 (or the pseudogene TRBV3-2) with TRBJ1-2, with a possible D match to TRBD1 (5 bases). Trimming stripped 4 bases from V and 6 bases from J, with 21 bases between. Germline assignment: CDR1 LGHDT and CDR2 YNNKEL (reference sequence). The CDR3 is made up of 16 amino acids. DNA of the CDR3: TGTGCCAGCAGCCCATACTGGGACGGTGGAGAAGATGGCTACACCTTC. It yields the protein CASSPYWDGGEDGYTF.

The J gene is TRBJ1-6, the V gene TRBV10-3; D is undetermined. V was pared by 4 bases and J by 4 bases, with 8 bases between. This CDR3 is built from 14 residues. CDR1 and CDR2 (germline): ENHRY, SYGVKD. CDR3 sequence (DNA): TGTGCCATCAGTGGACACGATTATAATTCACCCCTCCACTTT. It encodes CAISGHDYNSPLHF.

The sample holds one count of this clone. The chain uses TRBV7-9 and TRBJ1-2, with D hard to call. The V gene lost 6 bases and the J gene lost 1 base, with 6 bases spanning the gap. CDR1 is SEHNR and CDR2 is FQNEAQ in the germline V gene (reference sequence). This CDR3 region has 12 residues. The chain's CDR3 is CASRGYNYGYTF. The CDR3 coding sequence is TGTGCCAGCAGAGGGTATAACTATGGCTACACCTTC.

The chain combines TRBV7-8 with TRBJ2-3, with 10 bases that match TRBD2. The CDR3 runs 17 residues. Germline CDR1 and CDR2: SGHVS and FQNEAQ. After removal of 5 bases from V and 1 base from J, the junction contained 9 bases not matched to a gene. The CDR3 region has the DNA TGTGCCAGCAGCCCAAGACTAGCGGGCGGGGGCACAGATACGCAGTATTTT. The encoded protein is CASSPRLAGGGTDTQYF. The full variable domain, its missing parts supplied by reference TRBV7-8 and TRBJ2-3, is GAGVSQSPRYKVAKRGQDVALRCDPISGHVSLFWYQQALGQGPEFLTYFQNEAQLDKSGLPSDRFFAERPEGSVSTLKIQRTQQEDSAVYLCASSPRLAGGGTDTQYFGPGTRLTVL.

This clone was detected only a few times. This chain uses TRBV21-1 with TRBJ1-4; the D call of TRBD1 is as the table states it, not checked on the DNA. TRBV21-1 is termed a pseudogene. The CDR3 has 14 residues. CDR3 sequence (DNA): TGTGCCAGCAGCAAAGGGACAGGGGACGAAAAACTGTTTTTT. It specifies CASSKGTGDEKLFF.

The chain employs TRBV29-1 and TRBJ1-2; D is undetermined. The CDR3 spans 13 residues. V was cut by 7 bases and J by 1 base, with 13 bases left in between. CDR1 is SQVTM and CDR2 is ANQGSEA in the germline V gene. DNA of the CDR3: TGCAGCGCACTACAACAGAGTAACTATGGCTACACCTTC. It translates to CSALQQSNYGYTF. The full variable domain, in which reference TRBV29-1 and TRBJ1-2 provide the parts outside the CDR3, is SAVISQKPSRDICQRGTSLTIQCQVDSQVTMMFWYRQQPGQSLTLIATANQGSEATYESGFVIDKFPISRPNLTFSTLTVSNMSPEDSSIYLCSALQQSNYGYTFGSGTRLTVV.

The V gene is TRBV6-5, the J gene TRBJ2-2; 8 positions match TRBD1. V dropped 1 base and J dropped 2; count of bases not matched to a gene: 3. This CDR3 has 16 amino acids. The V gene's germline CDR1 is MNHEY and CDR2 SVGAGI. CDR3 residues: CASSYWDRPNTGELFF. CDR3 sequence (DNA): TGTGCCAGCAGTTACTGGGACAGGCCAAACACCGGGGAGCTGTTTTTT.

V is TRBV7-9 and J is TRBJ1-4; D perhaps matches TRBD1 (6 bases). CDR3 size: 15 residues. V lost 5 bases to trimming and J lost 3 bases, with 13 bases between them. Germline CDR1 is SEHNR and CDR2 is FQNEAQ (reference sequence). Here the CDR3 reads CASSLPWTANEKLFF. The CDR3 DNA sequence: TGTGCCAGCAGCCTCCCCTGGACAGCTAATGAAAAACTGTTTTTT.

V usage is TRBV18 and J usage is TRBJ1-1, with D tentatively TRBD1 (5 bases). The CDR3 is 17 residues long. Trimming took off 4 bases at V and 0 bases at J, with 18 bases between the two ends. Germline values: CDR1 KGHSH, CDR2 LQKENI. The CDR3 coding sequence is TGTGCCAGCTCACTTAAGGGCGGGGGTGGTGTGAACACTGAAGCTTTCTTT. This sequence encodes CASSLKGGGGVNTEAFF.

CDR3 DNA: TGTGCCAGCAGCAACGACCAGGGGCCTCGTGGGGGCTACACCTTC. This encodes CASSNDQGPRGGYTF. The V and J genes are TRBV5-6 and TRBJ1-2; tentative D call: TRBD1 (6 bases). Germline V lookup: CDR1 SGHDT, CDR2 YYEEEE. The CDR3 is 15 residues long. V lost 4 bases and J 8 bases, leaving 21 bases between the germline ends.

The chain uses TRBV12-3 or TRBV12-4 and TRBJ2-1; perhaps D is TRBD1 or TRBD2 (5 bases each). V lost 5 bases to trimming and J lost 4 bases, with 9 bases between them. This CDR3 has 13 amino acids. The CDR3 region is CASSVREYNEQFF. The CDR3 DNA reads as TGTGCCAGCAGTGTCAGGGAGTACAATGAGCAGTTCTTC.

The V gene is TRBV12-5, the J gene TRBJ2-7; D is ambiguous. Deletions cut 7 bases from V and 0 bases from J, with 4 bases between. Germline assignment: CDR1 LGHNT and CDR2 FRNRAP. This CDR3 has 11 residues. Here the CDR3 reads CASVVSYEQYF. The CDR3 nucleotides are TGTGCTAGTGTCGTCTCCTACGAGCAGTACTTC.

This sequence joins TRBV24-1 and TRBJ2-1; possibly TRBD2 for D (5 bases). Trimming removed 8 bases at V and 8 bases at J, with 18 bases between. Germline assignment: CDR1 KGHDR and CDR2 SFDVKD. This CDR3 comprises 14 residues. DNA for the CDR3: TGTGCCACCAATCGGGGAGATAGTGTGCATGAGCAGTTCTTC. It is translated as CATNRGDSVHEQFF.

The chain is built from TRBV15 and TRBJ2-7, with TRBD1 as a possible D gene (5 bases). This CDR3 comprises 14 residues. The V gene lost 1 base and the J gene lost 4 bases, with 11 bases spanning the gap. CDR1 and CDR2 from the germline V gene are LNHNV and YYDKDF (reference sequence). CDR3 in DNA: TGTGCCACCAGCAGAGCCTCCGCAGGGTACGAGCAGTACTTC. It codes for CATSRASAGYEQYF.

This chain connects TRBV7-3 to TRBJ2-3, with 9 bases that match TRBD1. V shed 5 bases and J 5 bases; nucleotides not matched to a gene: 8. CDR1 is SGHTA and CDR2 is FQGTGA in the germline V gene. The CDR3 is 15 amino acids. CDR3 in DNA: TGTGCCAGCAGCCCCATACAGGGGGCGGGAGATACGCAGTATTTT. Its translation: CASSPIQGAGDTQYF.

For the CDR3, the DNA is TGTGCCAGCAGTTTATCTCTGCTAGCGGGGGCCAGCACAGATACGCAGTATTTT. Its protein product is CASSLSLLAGASTDTQYF. This chain joins TRBV27 and TRBJ2-3; 10 nucleotides match TRBD2. V shed 0 bases, J shed 0 bases, and the junction held 6 bases outside the gene matches. This CDR3 is 18 amino acids long. Germline CDR1 MNHEY, CDR2 SMNVEV (reference sequence).

CDR3 sequence: CASSLAGESGELFF. For the CDR3, the DNA is TGCGCCAGCAGCTTGGCGGGGGAAAGCGGGGAGCTGTTTTTT. The rearrangement joins TRBV5-1 to TRBJ2-2; D might be TRBD2 (6 bases). The CDR3 is made up of 14 amino acids. V was trimmed by 0 bases and J by 7 bases, leaving 10 bases between them. Germline V gene data show CDR1 as SGHRS and CDR2 as YFSETQ.

This clone has only one observation. This sequence joins TRBV14 and TRBJ2-7; D not resolved. Trimming pared 0 bases from V and 2 bases from J, leaving 11 bases between. Germline lookup yields CDR1 SGHDN and CDR2 FVKESK. The CDR3 length is 15 residues. The DNA for the CDR3 is TGTGCCAGCAGCCAAGAGAGAAGTCCAACCTACGAGCAGTACTTC. Translation: CASSQERSPTYEQYF. Full variable domain (remainder filled in from reference TRBV14 and TRBJ2-7): EAGVTQFPSHSVIEKGQTVTLRCDPISGHDNLYWYRRVMGKEIKFLLHFVKESKQDESGMPNNRFLAERTGGTYSTLKVQPAELEDSGVYFCASSQERSPTYEQYFGPGTRLTVT.